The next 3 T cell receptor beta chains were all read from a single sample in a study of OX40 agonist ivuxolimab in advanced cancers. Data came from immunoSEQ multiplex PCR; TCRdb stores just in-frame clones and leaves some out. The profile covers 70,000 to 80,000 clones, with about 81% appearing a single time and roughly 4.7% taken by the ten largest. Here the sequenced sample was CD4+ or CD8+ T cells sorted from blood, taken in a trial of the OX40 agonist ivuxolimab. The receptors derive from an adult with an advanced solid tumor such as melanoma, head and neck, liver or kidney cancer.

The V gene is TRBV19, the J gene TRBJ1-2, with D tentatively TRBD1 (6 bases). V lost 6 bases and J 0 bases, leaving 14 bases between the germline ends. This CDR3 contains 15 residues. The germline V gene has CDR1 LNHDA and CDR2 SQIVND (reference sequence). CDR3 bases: TGTGCCAGTAGCAATCAGGGGACGCCTAACTATGGCTACACCTTC. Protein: CASSNQGTPNYGYTF.

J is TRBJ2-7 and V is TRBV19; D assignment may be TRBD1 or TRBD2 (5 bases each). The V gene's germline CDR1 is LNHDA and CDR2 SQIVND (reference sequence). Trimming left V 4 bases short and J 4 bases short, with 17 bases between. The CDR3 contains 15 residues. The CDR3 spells CASSRGDPLQYEQYF. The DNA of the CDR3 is TGTGCCAGTAGTAGAGGGGACCCATTGCAATACGAGCAGTACTTC.

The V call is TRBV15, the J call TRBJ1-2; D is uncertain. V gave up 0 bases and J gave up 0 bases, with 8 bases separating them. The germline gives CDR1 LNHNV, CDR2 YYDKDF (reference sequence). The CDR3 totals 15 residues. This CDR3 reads CATSRDPGTNYGYTF. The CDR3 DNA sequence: TGTGCCACCAGCAGAGATCCTGGGACTAACTATGGCTACACCTTC.